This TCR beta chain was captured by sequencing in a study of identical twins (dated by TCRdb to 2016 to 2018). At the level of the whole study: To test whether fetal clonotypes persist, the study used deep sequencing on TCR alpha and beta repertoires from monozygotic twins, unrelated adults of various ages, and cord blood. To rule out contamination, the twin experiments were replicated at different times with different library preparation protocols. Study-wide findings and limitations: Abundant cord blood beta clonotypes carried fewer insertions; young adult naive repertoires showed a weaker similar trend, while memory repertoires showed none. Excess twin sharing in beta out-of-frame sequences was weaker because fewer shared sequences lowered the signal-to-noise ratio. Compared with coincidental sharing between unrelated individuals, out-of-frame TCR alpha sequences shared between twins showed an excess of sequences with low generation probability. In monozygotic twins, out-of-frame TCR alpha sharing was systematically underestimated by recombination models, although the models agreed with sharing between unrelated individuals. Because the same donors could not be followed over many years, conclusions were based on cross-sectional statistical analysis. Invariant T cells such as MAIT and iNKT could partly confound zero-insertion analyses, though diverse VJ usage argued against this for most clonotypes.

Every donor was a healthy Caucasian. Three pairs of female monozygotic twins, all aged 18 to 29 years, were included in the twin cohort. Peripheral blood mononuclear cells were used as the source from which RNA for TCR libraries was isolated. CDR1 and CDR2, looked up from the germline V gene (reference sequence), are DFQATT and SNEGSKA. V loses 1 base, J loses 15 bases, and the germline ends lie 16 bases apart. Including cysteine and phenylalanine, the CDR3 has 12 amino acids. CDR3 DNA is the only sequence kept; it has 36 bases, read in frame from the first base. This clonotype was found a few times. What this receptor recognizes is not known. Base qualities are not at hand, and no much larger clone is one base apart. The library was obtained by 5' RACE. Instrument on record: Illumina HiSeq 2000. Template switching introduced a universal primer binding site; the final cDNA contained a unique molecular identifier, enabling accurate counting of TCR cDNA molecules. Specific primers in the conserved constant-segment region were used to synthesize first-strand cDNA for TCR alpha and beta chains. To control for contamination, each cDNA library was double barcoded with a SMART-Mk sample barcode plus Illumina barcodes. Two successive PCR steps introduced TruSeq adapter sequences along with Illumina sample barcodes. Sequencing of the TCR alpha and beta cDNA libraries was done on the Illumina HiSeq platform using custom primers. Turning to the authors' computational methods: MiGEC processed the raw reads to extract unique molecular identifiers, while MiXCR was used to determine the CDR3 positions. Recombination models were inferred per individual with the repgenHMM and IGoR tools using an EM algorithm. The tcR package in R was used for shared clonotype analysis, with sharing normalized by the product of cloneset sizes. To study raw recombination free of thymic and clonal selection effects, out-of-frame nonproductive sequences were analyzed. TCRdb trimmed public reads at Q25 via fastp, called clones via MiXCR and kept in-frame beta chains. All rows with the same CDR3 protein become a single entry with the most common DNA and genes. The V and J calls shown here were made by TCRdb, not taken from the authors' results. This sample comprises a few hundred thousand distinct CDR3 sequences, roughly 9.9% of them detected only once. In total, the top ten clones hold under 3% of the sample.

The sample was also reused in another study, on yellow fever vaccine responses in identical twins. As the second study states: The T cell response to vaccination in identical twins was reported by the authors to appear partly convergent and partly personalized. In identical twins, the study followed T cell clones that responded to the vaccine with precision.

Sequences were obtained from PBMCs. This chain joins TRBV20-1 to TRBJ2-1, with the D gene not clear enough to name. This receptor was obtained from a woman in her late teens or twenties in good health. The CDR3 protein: CSARVGAGPPFF. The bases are TGCAGTGCTAGAGTTGGTGCCGGGCCCCCGTTCTTC.